The next 26 T cell receptor beta chains were all read from a single sample in a study of T cells in Graves' hyperthyroidism and ophthalmopathy. Amplification targeted TCR beta CDR3 regions from RNA transcripts. Initially, a first-round RT-PCR of the TCR CDR3 employed the HTBI primer set. One entry per CDR3 protein, called by TCRdb with MiXCR from the multiplex PCR reads. The sample has hundreds of thousands of distinct CDR3 sequences, roughly 50% seen once. The sequenced sample was peripheral blood or thyroid tissue (not recorded which). These receptors came from a woman aged 18-30 years with Graves' hyperthyroidism.

There are a few counts of this clonotype. The chain is built from TRBV20-1 and TRBJ1-1; no clear D. The CDR3 runs 12 residues. Trimming took off 3 bases at V and 3 bases at J, with 8 bases between the two ends. Germline V lookup: CDR1 DFQATT, CDR2 SNEGSKA (reference sequence). The CDR3, as DNA: TGCAGTGCTAGCGCCCTAGACACTGAAGCTTTCTTT. Translating it yields CSASALDTEAFF.

CDR3 DNA sequence: TGTGCCATCAGCGTCTACATCTACGAGCAGTACTTC. Translating it yields CAISVYIYEQYF. This chain connects TRBV10-3 to TRBJ2-7; no clear D. V was pared by 6 bases and J by 3 bases, with 9 bases between. Germline V gives CDR1 ENHRY, CDR2 SYGVKD. The CDR3 consists of 12 residues.

This clonotype has a count of ten or more. The V gene is TRBV15, the J gene TRBJ1-3; D uncertain. The CDR3 is 16 residues long. Germline lookup yields CDR1 LNHNV and CDR2 YYDKDF (reference sequence). Trimming took off 1 base at V and 0 bases at J, with 10 bases between the two ends. CDR3 nucleotides: TGTGCCACCAGCAGAGGGGCAGCTGGCTCTGGAAACACCATATATTTT. Translating gives CATSRGAAGSGNTIYF.

This sequence joins TRBV2 and TRBJ1-5; no firm D call. Looked up from germline, CDR1 is SNHLY and CDR2 is FYNNEI. V was trimmed by 5 bases and J by 0 bases, leaving 14 bases between them. The CDR3 runs to 16 residues. This chain's CDR3 is CASSYSSGDSNQPQHF. The CDR3 DNA follows: TGTGCCAGCAGTTACTCGAGTGGAGATAGCAATCAGCCCCAGCATTTT.

The chain recombines TRBV2 with TRBJ1-2, with D possibly TRBD1 on 6 matching bases. V lost 8 bases and J lost 6, with 10 bases in between. Germline V gene lookup returns CDR1 SNHLY and CDR2 FYNNEI. CDR3 length: 11 amino acids. CDR3 DNA sequence: TGTGCCAGCGGTGCAGGGGATGGCTACACCTTC. Protein product: CASGAGDGYTF. Full variable domain (missing parts from reference TRBV2 and TRBJ1-2): EPEVTQTPSHQVTQMGQEVILRCVPISNHLYFYWYRQILGQKVEFLVSFYNNEISEKSEIFDDQFSVERPDGSNFTLKIRSTKLEDSAMYFCASGAGDGYTFGSGTRLTVV.

The table lists this clonotype with a few counts. V and J are TRBV2 and TRBJ1-6; possible D gene TRBD1, 5 bases. The V gene lost 8 bases and the J gene lost 0 bases, with 11 bases spanning the gap. This CDR3 is 15 amino acids long. Per the germline V gene, CDR1 is SNHLY and CDR2 is FYNNEI. This chain's CDR3 is CASRDLSSYNSPLHF. In nucleotides, the CDR3 is TGTGCCAGCCGGGACCTGAGCTCCTATAATTCACCCCTCCACTTT.

The table lists this clonotype with a few counts. The rearrangement links TRBV9 to TRBJ1-5; weak D call: TRBD1 (5 bases). V lost 5 bases and J 2 bases, leaving 11 bases between the germline ends. Germline V gives CDR1 SGDLS, CDR2 YYNGEE. CDR3 length equals 14 residues. DNA of the CDR3: TGTGCCAGCAGTGCTGACAGCCGCAATCAGCCCCAGCATTTT. Amino acid sequence: CASSADSRNQPQHF.

This clonotype was recorded only once. This chain joins TRBV9 and TRBJ1-3, with D possibly matching TRBD1 (5 bases). V shed 4 bases and J shed 3 bases, with 20 bases lying between them. Germline CDR1 and CDR2: SGDLS and YYNGEE. CDR3 length: 17 residues. In DNA, the CDR3 is TGTGCCAGCAGCCCCGGGAGGGGCCTCTCTGGTGGAAACACCATATATTTT. The encoded protein is CASSPGRGLSGGNTIYF.

The chain employs TRBV13 and TRBJ2-5, with 8 bases fitting TRBD2. The germline V gene encodes CDR1 PRHDT and CDR2 FYEKMQ (reference sequence). The CDR3 is made up of 15 amino acids. V lost 3 bases, J lost 1 base, and 4 bases stayed unmatched. CDR3 nucleotides: TGTGCCAGCAGCTTTTATAGCGGGATCCAAGAGACCCAGTACTTC. Its translation is CASSFYSGIQETQYF.

For this clonotype: Mismatch with germline at one junction end may stem from a read error. The chain has TRBV2 and TRBJ2-5, with 14 bases fitting TRBD2. The CDR3 runs 16 residues. Germline CDR1 reads SNHLY; CDR2 reads FYNNEI. The CDR3 reads CASSLWTSGRKETQYF. CDR3 sequence (DNA): TGCGCCAGCAGCTTGTGGACTAGCGGGAGGAAAGAGACCCAGTACTTC.

This clonotype occurred once. The genes are TRBV7-9 and TRBJ2-7; D perhaps matches TRBD1 (6 bases). Trimming took 5 bases from V and 2 from J, leaving 10 bases between them. Germline V lookup: CDR1 SEHNR, CDR2 FQNEAQ (reference sequence). This CDR3 is 13 amino acids long. CDR3 coding DNA: TGTGCCAGCAGCACGAGGGGGACCTACGAGCAGTACTTC. Protein product: CASSTRGTYEQYF.

This clonotype was found many times. This sequence joins TRBV9 and TRBJ1-1; no reliable D call. The germline V gene encodes CDR1 SGDLS and CDR2 YYNGEE. Trimming removed 4 bases from V and 1 base from J, with 8 bases in between. This CDR3 has 13 residues. DNA of the CDR3: TGTGCCAGCAGCACTACACCGAACACTGAAGCTTTCTTT. It yields the protein CASSTTPNTEAFF.

This clonotype was detected ten times or more. This sequence joins TRBV2 and TRBJ1-2; D not resolved. Germline loops: CDR1 SNHLY, CDR2 FYNNEI. The CDR3 loop spans 13 amino acids. V was shortened by 4 bases and J by 3 bases, with 9 bases between the two germline ends. This CDR3 reads CASSADGDYGYTF. DNA for the CDR3: TGTGCCAGCAGTGCCGACGGAGACTATGGCTACACCTTC. Full variable domain (rest looked up from reference TRBV2 and TRBJ1-2): EPEVTQTPSHQVTQMGQEVILRCVPISNHLYFYWYRQILGQKVEFLVSFYNNEISEKSEIFDDQFSVERPDGSNFTLKIRSTKLEDSAMYFCASSADGDYGYTFGSGTRLTVV.

As regards this clonotype: Sequence at one end of the junction differs from germline and may be a read error. V usage is TRBV25-1 and J usage is TRBJ2-6; D possibly uses TRBD1 or TRBD2 (5 bases each). Germline V lookup: CDR1 MGHDK, CDR2 SYGVNS. The CDR3 is made up of 16 amino acids. CDR3 sequence reads: CAISSQAGSGANVLTF. CDR3 nucleotides: TGTGCCATCAGTTCCCAGGCAGGGAGCGGGGCCAACGTCCTGACTTTC.

This sequence joins TRBV14 and TRBJ1-5; 9 bases match TRBD1. V lost 3 bases and J lost 4; bases outside the gene matches: 4. Germline V gene sequence: CDR1 SGHDN, CDR2 FVKESK. The CDR3 is made up of 15 amino acids. CDR3 sequence (DNA): TGTGCCAGCAGCCATAACAGGGGGCTGAATCAGCCCCAGCATTTT. It encodes CASSHNRGLNQPQHF.

The chain joins TRBV29-1 to TRBJ1-1, with TRBD1 matching over 8 bases. The CDR3 has 15 amino acids. Germline-derived CDR1 and CDR2 are SQVTM and ANQGSEA. With 2 bases clipped from V and 3 bases from J, the junction kept 8 bases outside the gene matches. CDR3 in amino acids: CSVETQGGKDTEAFF. CDR3 in DNA: TGCAGCGTTGAAACACAGGGGGGGAAAGACACTGAAGCTTTCTTT.

This clonotype was counted many times. The chain joins TRBV29-1 to TRBJ1-5, with 8 bases that match TRBD1. After removal of 7 bases from V and 5 bases from J, the junction contained 7 bases not matched to a gene. Germline V gene data show CDR1 as SQVTM and CDR2 as ANQGSEA. CDR3 length equals 13 residues. CDR3: CSAGRDRYQPQHF. The CDR3, as DNA: TGCAGCGCAGGCCGGGACAGGTATCAGCCCCAGCATTTT.

The V gene is TRBV27, the J gene TRBJ1-5; D is uncertain. The CDR3 totals 11 residues. Germline assignment: CDR1 MNHEY and CDR2 SMNVEV (reference sequence). Between the trimmed V and J ends, which lost 10 bases and 3 bases, there was a span of 7 bases. CDR3 sequence: CAKQDNQPQHF. CDR3 bases: TGTGCCAAGCAGGACAATCAGCCCCAGCATTTT.

The V and J genes are TRBV7-9 and TRBJ2-7, with unresolved D. Germline V gene lookup returns CDR1 SEHNR and CDR2 FQNEAQ (reference sequence). V shed 5 bases and J shed 4 bases, with 9 bases lying between them. The CDR3 is made up of 12 amino acids. The CDR3 DNA is TGTGCCAGCAGCCCCTATTCTTACGAGCAGTACTTC. This codes for CASSPYSYEQYF.

The chain is built from TRBV2 and TRBJ2-7; maybe TRBD2 (5 bases). V shed 3 bases and J shed 6 bases, with 18 bases lying between them. This CDR3 is 15 amino acids long. Germline CDR1 is SNHLY and CDR2 is FYNNEI. The CDR3 DNA reads as TGTGCCAGCAGTGAGGTTTGGTCGTCACGGGGCGAGCAGTACTTC. Its protein is CASSEVWSSRGEQYF.

There are many counts of this clonotype. The rearrangement joins TRBV2 to TRBJ1-2; D gene unclear. This CDR3 is 14 amino acids long. Germline CDR1 and CDR2: SNHLY and FYNNEI. V lost 6 bases, J lost 2 bases, and 13 bases lay in between. The CDR3 bases are TGTGCCAGCAGACCTCGAGAGAGCAACTATGGCTACACCTTC. Translating it yields CASRPRESNYGYTF.

V usage is TRBV25-1 and J usage is TRBJ1-6, with a weak D call TRBD1 (6 bases). V dropped 6 bases and J dropped 0 bases, with 9 bases sitting between them. Germline values: CDR1 MGHDK, CDR2 SYGVNS. The CDR3 is 15 residues long. The CDR3 sequence: CASRDRSSYNSPLHF. The DNA for the CDR3 is TGTGCCAGCAGAGACAGGTCCTCCTATAATTCACCCCTCCACTTT.

The V and J genes are TRBV15 and TRBJ1-2, with D possibly TRBD1 on 5 matching bases. The germline CDR1 and CDR2 sequences are LNHNV and YYDKDF (reference sequence). This CDR3 is 16 amino acids long. Deletions cut 0 bases from V and 2 bases from J, with 13 bases between. CDR3 loop: CATSRDAAGRNYGYTF. The DNA of the CDR3 is TGTGCCACCAGCAGAGATGCGGCAGGGCGGAACTATGGCTACACCTTC. The entire variable domain, with the rest obtained from reference TRBV15 and TRBJ1-2, is as follows: DAMVIQNPRYQVTQFGKPVTLSCSQTLNHNVMYWYQQKSSQAPKLLFHYYDKDFNNEADTPDNFQSRRPNTSFCFLDIRSPGLGDTAMYLCATSRDAAGRNYGYTFGSGTRLTVV.

Regarding this clonotype: It may be a read error: a sequence one base away is much more abundant. The chain links TRBV11-2 to TRBJ1-5, with 10 bases aligning to TRBD1. The CDR3 totals 16 residues. Germline-derived CDR1 and CDR2 are SGHAT and FQNNGV. The DNA for the CDR3 is TGTGCCAGCAACTTAGGGACAGGGGACACTGATCAGCCCCAGCATTTT. Its translation: CASNLGTGDTDQPQHF.

This chain links TRBV7-9 with TRBJ1-2; TRBD1 matches 7 bases. Unmatched junction bases numbered 7, after V lost 6 bases and J lost 6 bases. Germline V gene sequence: CDR1 SEHNR, CDR2 FQNEAQ (reference sequence). The CDR3 spans 13 residues. The CDR3: CASRIQGRDGYTF. The DNA for the CDR3 is TGTGCCAGCAGGATACAGGGGCGAGATGGCTACACCTTC.

The chain carries TRBV7-8 and TRBJ2-7; D call uncertain. Germline V CDR1 and CDR2: SGHVS, FQNEAQ. The CDR3 extends over 14 amino acids. V lost 6 bases and J lost 1, with 13 bases in between. The CDR3, as DNA: TGTGCCAGCAGTCGAAAGGGCACTTCCTACGAGCAGTACTTC. Protein: CASSRKGTSYEQYF.